The clone carrying this TCR beta chain was seen a few times. Its antigen is not known. This specimen belongs to a study of T cells in Graves' hyperthyroidism and ophthalmopathy. The wider study: Peripheral blood collection took place at initial diagnosis, before any treatment.

A lack of ophthalmopathy progression within 18 months defined stable Graves' hyperthyroidism. Clinical symptoms, serum thyroxine, TRAb, thyroid ultrasound and orbital computed tomography established diagnosis. Study-level findings and limits: The majority of expanded thyroid clonotypes above 0.001 also appeared in blood.

V gave up 1 base and J gave up 4 bases, with 13 bases separating them. Germline assignment: CDR1 SGHVS and CDR2 FQNEAQ. The CDR3 has 15 residues. Amplification of TCR beta CDR3 regions was performed using RNA transcripts as template. A first-round RT-PCR of the TCR CDR3 used the HTBI primer set. TCRdb re-analysed the multiplex PCR reads in MiXCR, keeping a single row per CDR3 protein. The table lists around 760,000 distinct CDR3 sequences, approximately 40% of them singletons, with 30% to 40% in the top ten. This sequence was found in a woman in her forties with Graves' hyperthyroidism. Sequencing used blood. The rearrangement uses TRBV7-8 and TRBJ1-2; tentatively, D is TRBD1 (6 bases). CDR3 amino acids: CASSLDPRGGYGYTF. In DNA form, the CDR3 reads TGTGCCAGCAGCTTAGACCCGAGGGGGGGCTATGGCTACACCTTC.